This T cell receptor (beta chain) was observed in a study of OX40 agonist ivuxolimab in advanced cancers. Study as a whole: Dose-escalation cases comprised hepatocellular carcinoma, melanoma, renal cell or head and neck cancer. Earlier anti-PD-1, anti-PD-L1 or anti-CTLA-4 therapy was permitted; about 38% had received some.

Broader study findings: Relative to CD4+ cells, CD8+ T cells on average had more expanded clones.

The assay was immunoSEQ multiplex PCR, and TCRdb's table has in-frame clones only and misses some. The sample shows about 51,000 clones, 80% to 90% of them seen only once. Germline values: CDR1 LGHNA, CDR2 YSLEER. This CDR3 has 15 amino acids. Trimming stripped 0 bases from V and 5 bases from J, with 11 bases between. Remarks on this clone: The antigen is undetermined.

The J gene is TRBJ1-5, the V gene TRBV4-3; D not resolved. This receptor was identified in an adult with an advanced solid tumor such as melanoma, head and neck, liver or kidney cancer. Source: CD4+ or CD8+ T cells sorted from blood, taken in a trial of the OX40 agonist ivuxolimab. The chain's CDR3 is CASSQDRSWHQPQHF. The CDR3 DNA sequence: TGCGCCAGCAGCCAAGACCGGAGTTGGCATCAGCCCCAGCATTTT.